This T cell receptor beta chain was obtained from a study of OX40 agonist ivuxolimab in advanced cancers. The study in broad terms: Ivuxolimab, which targeted the costimulatory receptor OX40 (CD134), was an agonistic, fully human IgG2 monoclonal antibody. Intravenous ivuxolimab was administered to patients every 2 weeks at six dose levels: 0.01, 0.1, 0.3, 1.5, 3 and 10 mg/kg. Patients were allowed to have had prior anti-PD-1, anti-PD-L1 or anti-CTLA-4 therapy, and 40% to 45% of the dose-escalation patients had been treated with checkpoint inhibitors. The purpose of peripheral TCRbeta sequencing was to test whether ivuxolimab changed TCR sequence diversity and led to clonal T-cell expansion. A male proportion of roughly 80% and a mean age of around 60 years, ranging from about 20 to 79, were recorded for the dose-escalation cohort. Of the approximately 54 patients in dose escalation, approximately 20 had hepatocellular carcinoma, about 15 had melanoma, 9 had renal cell carcinoma and 9 had head and neck cancer. Partial responses were achieved by three dose-escalation patients, of whom one had hepatocellular carcinoma and two had cutaneous melanoma. The paper describes the monotherapy dose-escalation part (N ≈ 52 patients) of the phase I trial of ivuxolimab.

Patients with autoimmune disease history or receiving systemic immunosuppression were excluded from the trial. Peripheral blood for TCR sequencing was collected from all dose cohorts at baseline, on cycle 4 day 1, and on cycle 7 day 1. The samples were drawn from a first-in-human, open-label, multicenter phase I dose-escalation trial of ivuxolimab. The trial enrolled adults with locally advanced or metastatic head and neck squamous cell, hepatocellular, melanoma or renal cell carcinoma. CD4+ and CD8+ T cells were sorted separately from peripheral blood before TCR sequencing. To sequence the TCRbeta CDR3 region, genomic DNA was isolated from the sorted cells. TCRbeta CDR3 regions were sequenced using the immunoSEQ Assay. TCRdb took this table from immuneACCESS and kept in-frame rearrangements with V and J called. Such tables lack part of the clones; where checked against another copy, unresolved V genes explain under half of the gap, and the rest is unexplained. This sample lists 55,000 to 65,000 clones; around nine tenths were detected once. Around 0.6% of the sample rests with the top ten.

This clone has just a few counts. Its specific antigen is unknown. Per-nucleotide qualities are absent, and no much larger clonotype sits a single base away. Results and caveats for the whole study, not just this receptor: At doses from 0.1 to 3.0 mg/kg, clonal expansion was seen in both CD4+ and CD8+ blood T cells between baseline and week 6. The antigen specificity of the peripheral T cells that underwent clonal expansion was not determined. Low levels of normalized T-cell clonal expansion were also shown by some nonresponding patients. After ivuxolimab, more expanded clones were found on average in CD8+ T cells than in CD4+ T cells. In the 0.1-3.0 mg/kg groups, partial responders were among the patients with the lowest normalized peripheral clonal expansion, particularly in CD8+ T cells.

The cysteine opens and the phenylalanine closes a CDR3 of 17 amino acids. CDR3 DNA is the only sequence kept; it has 51 bases, read in frame from the first base. CDR1 and CDR2, looked up from the germline V gene, are LGHNA and YSLEER. Between the V and J ends, shortened by 0 bases and 3 bases respectively, the junction contains 16 bases. Recombination joined TRBV4-3 with TRBJ2-3, with a tentative D gene TRBD2 over 7 matching bases. The starting material was CD4+ or CD8+ T cells sorted from blood, obtained in a trial of the OX40 agonist ivuxolimab. This receptor was taken from an adult with an advanced solid tumor such as melanoma, head and neck, liver or kidney cancer. The CDR3 is CASSQDRPGGGTDTQYF. The nucleotide sequence reads as follows: TGCGCCAGCAGCCAAGATAGACCGGGGGGCGGGACAGATACGCAGTATTTT.